These 27 T cell receptor beta chains originate from one sample sequenced in a study of CXCR3-negative and CXCR3-positive naive CD8 T cells. Libraries of TRB cDNA were made by 5' RACE and carried UMIs. TCRdb re-called the 5' RACE reads and gives one entry per CDR3 protein, without DNA. The sample shows approximately 52,000 distinct CDR3 sequences, and approximately 15% sits with its ten largest clones. Sequencing used memory CD8+ T cells from blood. These receptors were collected from a human donor in good health. Some clones in this sample may be carry-over from other donors' samples.

The chain couples TRBV29-1 to TRBJ1-2; TCRdb proposes TRBD1, but this gene call is untestable without DNA. Germline-derived CDR1 and CDR2 are SQVTM and ANQGSEA. The CDR3 contains 13 residues. CDR3 region: CSVDVGGAYGYTF.

V and J are TRBV6-5 and TRBJ2-7; checking the TCRdb D call of TRBD1 is not possible without DNA. This CDR3 has 13 amino acids. Germline V gene data show CDR1 as MNHEY and CDR2 as SVGAGI. The CDR3 loop is CASSYLDRDEQYF.

V gene TRBV20-1 combines with J gene TRBJ1-1. The CDR3 has 13 residues. Germline V CDR1 and CDR2: DFQATT, SNEGSKA (reference sequence). The CDR3 reads CSARDVGYTEAFF.

The CDR3 region is CASSKEPVITSSYEQYF. This rearrangement joins TRBV4-1 to TRBJ2-7. Germline values: CDR1 MGHRA, CDR2 YSYEKL. The CDR3 is 17 residues long.

J is TRBJ2-5 and V is TRBV24-1. The CDR3 is 12 amino acids. From germline, CDR1 is KGHDR and CDR2 SFDVKD. The CDR3 sequence is CATSGNDETQYF.

This chain connects TRBV6-2 or TRBV6-3 to TRBJ2-5; TCRdb designates TRBD2, a call that cannot be tested without DNA. The CDR3 totals 16 residues. Germline lookup yields CDR1 MNHEY and CDR2 SVGEGT. CDR3 sequence: CASSFGLAGDRETQYF.

The chain has TRBV28 and TRBJ2-1; TCRdb's D call of TRBD2 is untestable without DNA. This CDR3 region has 13 residues. Germline values: CDR1 MDHEN, CDR2 SYDVKM. CDR3 amino acids: CASRPRLADEQFF.

The V and J genes are TRBV11-3 and TRBJ2-5. The length of the CDR3 is 12 residues. In germline, CDR1 is SGHNT, CDR2 YENEEA. The CDR3 protein is CASRGHQETQYF.

J is TRBJ2-1 and V is TRBV29-1; absent DNA, TCRdb's TRBD2 call cannot be checked. Germline assignment: CDR1 SQVTM and CDR2 ANQGSEA. This CDR3 contains 16 residues. The CDR3 is CSVDGVRATPWNEQFF.

V and J are TRBV5-6 and TRBJ2-1; TCRdb selects TRBD2, and the lack of DNA leaves this call unchecked. The CDR3 is made up of 16 amino acids. CDR1 and CDR2 (germline): SGHDT, YYEEEE. CDR3 sequence reads: CASDILSGLLGNEQFF.

The chain couples TRBV7-3 to TRBJ1-3; without DNA, the TCRdb call of TRBD1 cannot be checked. Germline V CDR1 and CDR2: SGHTA, FQGTGA. The CDR3 is made up of 13 amino acids. The CDR3 region is CASSPPGGNTIYF.

The chain combines TRBV6-6 with TRBJ2-3; the TCRdb call, TRBD1, lacks DNA for checking. CDR3 length: 16 amino acids. Germline V lookup: CDR1 MNHNY, CDR2 SVGAGI (reference sequence). The CDR3 sequence: CASGTGGYLSTDTQYF.

The CDR3 sequence: CASSRLAGGPKDTQYF. The chain uses TRBV6-5 and TRBJ2-3; checking the TCRdb D call of TRBD2 is not possible without DNA. The CDR3 consists of 16 residues. Per the germline V gene, CDR1 is MNHEY and CDR2 is SVGAGI.

The J gene is TRBJ2-2, the V gene TRBV5-5; absent DNA, TCRdb's TRBD2 call cannot be checked. CDR1 is SGHKS, CDR2 YYEKEE, per germline (reference sequence). This CDR3 has 16 amino acids. This CDR3 is CASSPTSGGHTGELFF.

The rearrangement links TRBV4-3 to TRBJ2-1; TCRdb returns TRBD2, unconfirmable since there is no DNA. CDR1 is LGHNA, CDR2 YSLEER, per germline. The CDR3 is made up of 16 amino acids. CDR3 sequence: CASSQSSAGEGDEQFF.

V and J are TRBV5-1 and TRBJ2-7; absent DNA, TCRdb's TRBD1 call cannot be checked. This CDR3 is built from 15 residues. The germline gives CDR1 SGHRS, CDR2 YFSETQ. The CDR3 protein is CASSLTGTGSVEQYF.

This chain's CDR3 is CASSQGIRSVLEQYF. V usage is TRBV4-1 and J usage is TRBJ2-7. This CDR3 region has 15 residues. Germline V gives CDR1 MGHRA, CDR2 YSYEKL.

This chain links TRBV28 with TRBJ1-5; no DNA is available, so the TRBD1 call from TCRdb remains unchecked. The CDR3 consists of 15 residues. Germline V CDR1 and CDR2: MDHEN, SYDVKM. CDR3 loop: CASSDRGPINQPQHF.

The chain joins TRBV3-1 to TRBJ2-1; TCRdb calls TRBD2, which cannot be checked without DNA. The CDR3 runs 14 residues. Germline V gives CDR1 LGHDT, CDR2 YNNKEL (reference sequence). The CDR3: CASSLRGGQREQFF.

J is TRBJ1-1 and V is TRBV15. This CDR3 has 16 residues. Germline-derived CDR1 and CDR2 are LNHNV and YYDKDF (reference sequence). The CDR3 sequence: CATSRGAEEMNTEAFF.

J is TRBJ2-1 and V is TRBV28; TCRdb's D gene call, TRBD2, goes unchecked for lack of DNA. The CDR3 has 17 residues. Germline V CDR1 and CDR2: MDHEN, SYDVKM. The CDR3 protein is CASSLPWRRGYYNDQFF.

This sequence joins TRBV20-1 and TRBJ1-1. Germline CDR1 DFQATT, CDR2 SNEGSKA (reference sequence). This CDR3 region has 13 residues. The chain's CDR3 is CSTFGGGNTEAFF.

The genes are TRBV4-3 and TRBJ2-7. Germline CDR1 and CDR2: LGHNA and YSLEER. The CDR3 has 14 residues. CDR3 amino acids: CASSQGYSSYEQYF.

This chain links TRBV27 with TRBJ2-7. Germline V lookup: CDR1 MNHEY, CDR2 SMNVEV (reference sequence). This CDR3 spans 16 amino acids. The CDR3 is CASSYQLRNLPYEQYF.

The chain carries TRBV6-1 and TRBJ2-2. The length of the CDR3 is 15 residues. The V gene's germline CDR1 is MNHNS and CDR2 SASEGT. The CDR3 region is CASSYSGEYTGELLF.

This chain joins TRBV2 and TRBJ2-1. The CDR3 length is 12 residues. Per the germline V gene, CDR1 is SNHLY and CDR2 is FYNNEI. This CDR3 is CASSDRYNEQFF.

The chain couples TRBV5-6 to TRBJ2-7; TCRdb's assignment of TRBD1 cannot be checked, as there is no DNA. The germline V gene has CDR1 SGHDT and CDR2 YYEEEE. The CDR3 has 14 amino acids. The CDR3 region is CASSLRGQGREQYF.